Below, 4 T cell receptor beta chains from the same sample are listed, as sequenced in a study of control samples from healthy donors and cancer patients. Only in-frame clones appear in the TCRdb table, and some are missing; sequencing was by immunoSEQ multiplex PCR. The data contain 110,000 to 150,000 clones, around 86% of them singletons. The sample was blood. The receptors shown here come from a man aged 30 to 45 in good health.

The rearrangement joins TRBV10-1 to TRBJ2-1, with 12 positions matching TRBD2. After removal of 3 bases from V and 2 bases from J, the junction contained 5 bases not matched to a gene. In germline, CDR1 is WNHNN, CDR2 SYGVQD (reference sequence). The CDR3 length is 17 residues. CDR3 nucleotides: TGCGCCAGCAGTGACCTTGGACTAGCGGGAACCTACAATGAGCAGTTCTTC. Its translation: CASSDLGLAGTYNEQFF.

The chain carries TRBV4-2 and TRBJ2-7, with TRBD2 matching over 10 bases. Trimming removed 3 bases from V and 2 bases from J; junction bases left unmatched: 10. The germline V gene has CDR1 LGHNA and CDR2 YNFKEQ. The CDR3 length is 17 residues. The CDR3 here is CASSQESLAGRPYEQYF. In nucleotides, the CDR3 is TGTGCCAGCAGCCAGGAATCACTAGCGGGGCGGCCCTACGAGCAGTACTTC.

In this sample, this clone turned up once. The chain combines TRBV27 with TRBJ2-1; 8 bases agree with TRBD2. J was trimmed by 9 bases and V by 3 bases; bases with no gene match: 7. The CDR3 length is 14 residues. The V gene's germline CDR1 is MNHEY and CDR2 SMNVEV (reference sequence). The CDR3 protein is CASSFRRGGTEQFF. DNA for the CDR3: TGTGCCAGCAGTTTTCGTCGGGGGGGCACTGAGCAGTTCTTC.

The V gene is TRBV27, the J gene TRBJ1-4; D might be TRBD1 (6 bases). V gave up 7 bases and J gave up 7 bases, with 16 bases separating them. CDR1 and CDR2 from the germline V gene are MNHEY and SMNVEV (reference sequence). This CDR3 has 14 residues. As DNA, the CDR3 is TGTGCCAGCAAACTACAGGGAGCCGGTGAAAAACTGTTTTTT. It codes for CASKLQGAGEKLFF.